Listed below are T cell receptor beta chains from one sample, sequenced in a study of identical twins' blood T cells. TCRdb re-called the 5' RACE reads with MiXCR, one entry per CDR3 protein. The table lists 350,000 to 450,000 distinct CDR3 sequences, around 30% of them singletons. Material: PBMCs. The receptor set was obtained from a woman between 18 and 55 years old in good health. CDR3s include the opening cysteine and the closing phenylalanine or tryptophan. Each record gives: clone size, J gene, D gene, V gene, CDR3 protein, CDR3 DNA. A D gene is named only where the DNA matches it firmly. Rows give clone size only sometimes, using once, few, many, or a class for an expanded clone.

few TRBJ1-5 . TRBV20-1 CSARAQANQPQHF TGCAGTGCTAGGGCCCAGGCAAATCAGCCCCAGCATTTT
once TRBJ2-7 TRBD1 TRBV20-1 CSATHRGSSLYEQYF TGCAGTGCTACACACAGGGGGAGTTCTTTATACGAGCAGTACTTC
few TRBJ2-3 . TRBV11-2 CASSRSGTQYF TGTGCCAGCAGCCGGTCGGGGACGCAGTATTTT
few TRBJ2-1 . TRBV20-1 CSARWADDNEQFF TGCAGTGCTAGATGGGCCGACGACAATGAGCAGTTCTTC
. TRBJ1-1 TRBD1 TRBV4-3 CASSQEITGVGNTEAFF TGCGCCAGCAGCCAAGAGATAACAGGGGTGGGGAACACTGAAGCTTTCTTT
. TRBJ1-1 . TRBV9 CASSSTGTTEAFF TGTGCCAGCAGCTCCACAGGGACCACTGAAGCTTTCTTT
. TRBJ1-2 . TRBV7-8 CASSLGSTGYGYTF TGTGCCAGCAGCTTAGGGTCGACTGGCTATGGCTACACCTTC
. TRBJ2-1 . TRBV6-5 CASSYVAGTGYEQFF TGTGCCAGCAGTTACGTCGCAGGGACTGGTTATGAGCAGTTCTTC
. TRBJ1-4 . TRBV2 CSSSARQANEKLFF TGTTCCAGCAGTGCGCGGCAGGCTAATGAAAAACTGTTTTTT
. TRBJ1-1 . TRBV7-9 CASSLEGGKEAFF TGTGCCAGCAGCTTAGAGGGGGGGAAAGAAGCTTTCTTT
. TRBJ1-2 . TRBV24-1 CATSDLKGYTF TGTGCCACCAGTGATTTGAAAGGCTACACCTTC
. TRBJ2-1 . TRBV6-5 CASSRPGPATQFF TGTGCCAGCAGTAGACCGGGGCCAGCGACGCAGTTCTTC
. TRBJ1-4 . TRBV7-9 CASSGLEETEKLFF TGTGCCAGCAGCGGGCTAGAAGAAACTGAAAAACTGTTTTTT
few TRBJ1-2 . TRBV9 CASSSARGVTVGGYTF TGTGCCAGCAGCTCCGCGAGGGGGGTGACTGTAGGTGGCTACACCTTC
. TRBJ1-3 . TRBV20-1 CSATPGPGSTIYF TGCAGTGCTACTCCTGGGCCTGGAAGCACCATATATTTT
. TRBJ2-3 TRBD1 TRBV14 CASGTGSSDTQYF TGTGCCAGCGGGACAGGGTCATCGGATACGCAGTATTTT
. TRBJ2-3 . TRBV12-3/TRBV12-4 CATGGNTDTQYF TGTGCCACAGGTGGCAACACAGATACGCAGTATTTT
few TRBJ1-2 . TRBV5-1 CASSSRGQVYGYTF TGCGCCAGCAGCTCCAGGGGCCAAGTCTATGGCTACACCTTC
few TRBJ1-6 . TRBV4-3 CASSHVSDGANSPLHF TGCGCCAGCAGCCACGTTTCGGACGGAGCGAATTCACCCCTCCACTTT
. TRBJ1-5 . TRBV20-1 CSARDLNQPHHF TGCAGTGCTAGGGACTTGAATCAGCCCCATCATTTT
. TRBJ1-1 . TRBV5-1 CASSLGRAVSEAFF TGCGCCAGCAGCTTGGGAAGGGCTGTAAGTGAAGCTTTCTTT
. TRBJ2-5 . TRBV19 CASSTRQETQYF TGTGCCAGTAGTACACGCCAAGAGACCCAGTACTTC
. TRBJ2-5 TRBD2 TRBV20-1 CSARPTSGLQETQYF TGCAGTGCTAGACCGACTAGCGGGCTCCAAGAGACCCAGTACTTC
. TRBJ2-2 TRBD2 TRBV29-1 CSALSLAGGETGELFF TGCAGCGCACTATCCCTAGCGGGAGGGGAAACCGGGGAGCTGTTTTTT
many TRBJ2-2 . TRBV5-4 CASSLGVAPNTGELFF TGTGCCAGCAGCTTAGGTGTCGCTCCGAACACCGGGGAGCTGTTTTTT
few TRBJ1-1 . TRBV11-2 CASSLIVGAGPEAFF TGTGCCAGCAGCTTAATCGTAGGGGCAGGGCCTGAAGCTTTCTTT
. TRBJ2-1 TRBD2 TRBV19 CATMKRGRGNEQFF TGTGCCACTATGAAGCGGGGGAGAGGCAATGAGCAGTTCTTC
few TRBJ1-1 TRBD1 TRBV28 CASREGQISEAFF TGTGCCAGCAGGGAGGGACAGATCTCTGAAGCTTTCTTT
. TRBJ1-6 . TRBV7-9 CASSLVGTGSRGSPLHF TGTGCCAGCAGCTTAGTAGGAACGGGAAGCCGGGGTTCACCCCTCCACTTT
few TRBJ2-1 TRBD2 TRBV2 CASSGPSGSSYNEQFF TGTGCCAGCAGTGGTCCCAGCGGGAGCTCCTACAATGAGCAGTTCTTC
. TRBJ2-1 . TRBV11-2 CASSQGPGEFF TGTGCCAGCAGTCAAGGACCAGGAGAGTTCTTC
. TRBJ1-4 . TRBV6-5 CASSYRGPGNEKLFF TGTGCCAGCAGTTACCGGGGGCCGGGTAATGAAAAACTGTTTTTT
. TRBJ1-1 . TRBV7-8 CASSLELGSTEAFF TGTGCCAGCAGCTTAGAGTTGGGGTCCACTGAAGCTTTCTTT
few TRBJ2-2 . TRBV29-1 CSVRLATGELFF TGCAGCGTTCGTCTTGCCACCGGGGAGCTGTTTTTT
. TRBJ1-1 . TRBV2 CASSEATVNTEAFF TGTGCCAGCAGTGAAGCCACGGTGAACACTGAAGCTTTCTTT
few TRBJ1-1 . TRBV29-1 CSVVRGADTEAFF TGCAGCGTTGTCAGGGGCGCGGACACTGAAGCTTTCTTT
many TRBJ1-1 . TRBV11-2 CASSFSSGNTEAFF TGTGCCAGCAGCTTCTCGTCGGGGAACACTGAAGCTTTCTTT
. TRBJ1-5 . TRBV20-1 CSARGRVDQPQHF TGCAGTGCTAGGGGCAGGGTGGATCAGCCCCAGCATTTT
. TRBJ2-1 . TRBV10-3 CAISRASGPYNEQFF TGTGCCATCAGTAGGGCAAGCGGACCTTACAATGAGCAGTTCTTC
many TRBJ2-2 . TRBV19 CASSPGHNTGELFF TGTGCCAGTAGCCCAGGACACAACACCGGGGAGCTGTTTTTT
. TRBJ2-1 TRBD2 TRBV7-9 CASTHGGVTEQFF TGTGCCAGCACCCATGGGGGGGTAACAGAGCAGTTCTTC
. TRBJ1-1 . TRBV29-1 CSVEDRRRETEAFF TGCAGCGTTGAAGATCGGAGGAGAGAAACTGAAGCTTTCTTT
. TRBJ2-5 . TRBV7-7 CASSSSTRRQTQYF TGTGCCAGCAGCTCCTCCACCCGACGACAGACCCAGTACTTC
. TRBJ1-2 TRBD1 TRBV20-1 CSATSVGQLGSDGYTF TGCAGTGCTACGTCAGTGGGACAGCTCGGTTCGGATGGCTACACCTTC
. TRBJ2-1 . TRBV11-2 CASSPGYSYNEQFF TGTGCCAGCAGCCCCGGATACTCCTACAATGAGCAGTTCTTC
. TRBJ1-1 . TRBV20-1 CSARPETVNTEAFF TGCAGTGCTAGACCCGAGACAGTGAACACTGAAGCTTTCTTT
few TRBJ2-1 TRBD2 TRBV6-6 CASRITTSGRAGEQFF TGTGCCAGCAGAATTACGACTAGCGGGAGGGCTGGTGAGCAGTTCTTC
few TRBJ2-1 . TRBV29-1 CSVVPGSSYNEQFF TGCAGCGTTGTACCAGGTAGCTCCTACAATGAGCAGTTCTTC
few TRBJ2-1 TRBD2 TRBV20-1 CSALAGFYNEQFF TGCAGTGCTCTAGCGGGATTCTACAATGAGCAGTTCTTC
many TRBJ1-1 . TRBV2 CATLGSEWGTEAFF TGTGCCACCCTGGGTTCCGAATGGGGCACTGAAGCTTTCTTT
few TRBJ1-5 . TRBV7-2 CASSLERGGGPQHF TGTGCCAGCAGCTTAGAGAGGGGCGGGGGGCCCCAGCATTTT
once TRBJ1-2 TRBD1 TRBV11-2 CASSLGIQGARGYTF TGTGCCAGCAGCTTAGGAATACAGGGGGCGCGTGGCTACACCTTC